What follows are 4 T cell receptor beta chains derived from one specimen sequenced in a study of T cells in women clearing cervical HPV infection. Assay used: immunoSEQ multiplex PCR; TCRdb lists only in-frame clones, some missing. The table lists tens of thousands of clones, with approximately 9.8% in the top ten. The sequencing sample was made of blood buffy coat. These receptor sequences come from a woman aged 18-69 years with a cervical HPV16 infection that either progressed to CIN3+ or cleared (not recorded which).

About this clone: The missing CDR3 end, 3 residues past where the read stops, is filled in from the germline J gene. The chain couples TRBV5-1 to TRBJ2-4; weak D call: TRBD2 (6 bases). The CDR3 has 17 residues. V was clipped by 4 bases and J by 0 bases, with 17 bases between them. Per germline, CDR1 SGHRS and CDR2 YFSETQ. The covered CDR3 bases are TGCGCCAGCAGCCCGGGGGTCCAAACAGGAGCCAAAAACATT. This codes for CASSPGVQTGAKNI. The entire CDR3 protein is CASSPGVQTGAKNIQYF.

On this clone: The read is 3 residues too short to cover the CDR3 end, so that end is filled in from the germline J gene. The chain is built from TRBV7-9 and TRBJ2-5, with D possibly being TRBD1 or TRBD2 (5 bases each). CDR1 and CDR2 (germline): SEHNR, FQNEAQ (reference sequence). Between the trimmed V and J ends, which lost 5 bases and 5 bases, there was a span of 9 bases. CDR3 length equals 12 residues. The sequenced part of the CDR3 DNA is TGTGCCAGCAGCAAAGAGGGGGAGACC. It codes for CASSKEGET. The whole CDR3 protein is CASSKEGETQYF. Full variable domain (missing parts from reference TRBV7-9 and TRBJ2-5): DTGVSQNPRHKITKRGQNVTFRCDPISEHNRLYWYRQTLGQGPEFLTYFQNEAQLEKSRLLSDRFSAERPKGSFSTLEIQRTEQGDSAMYLCASSKEGETQYFGPGTRLLVL.

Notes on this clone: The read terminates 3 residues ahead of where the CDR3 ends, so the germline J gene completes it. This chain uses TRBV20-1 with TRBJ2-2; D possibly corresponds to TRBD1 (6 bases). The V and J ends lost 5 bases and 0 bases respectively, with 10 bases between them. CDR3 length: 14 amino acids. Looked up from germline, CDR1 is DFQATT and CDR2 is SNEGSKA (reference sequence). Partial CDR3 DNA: TGCAGTGCTGCCGGGACAACGAACACCGGGGAG. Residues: CSAAGTTNTGE. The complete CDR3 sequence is CSAAGTTNTGELFF.

This CDR3 is CASSLAGLRSSYNEQFF. CDR3 DNA, as far as it was read: TGTGCCAGCAGCTTAGCGGGACTAAGGAGCTCCTACAATGAG. The chain employs TRBV7-2 and TRBJ2-1, with 7 bases lining up with TRBD2. The read gets to within 3 residues of the CDR3 end, and the germline J gene fills in the rest. This CDR3 contains 17 residues. Germline CDR1 and CDR2: SGHTA and FQGNSA. Trimming cost V 0 bases and J 0 bases; bases outside gene matches: 5.